Shown below are 14 T cell receptor beta chains from a single sample sequenced in a study of lymphopenia after photon versus proton radiotherapy. Sequencing used immunoSEQ multiplex PCR; TCRdb keeps in-frame clones, though not all of them. The data show around 150,000 clones, roughly nine tenths seen once. The material sequenced was peripheral blood, taken from a patient treated with photon-based radiotherapy. The receptors derive from a man aged 45 to 65 with gastric cancer.

This chain links TRBV18 with TRBJ2-7; D is perhaps TRBD2 (6 bases). Germline V gene data show CDR1 as KGHSH and CDR2 as LQKENI. The CDR3 consists of 17 residues. V shed 3 bases and J shed 0 bases, with 18 bases lying between them. The CDR3 here is CASSPPGWDSTSYEQYF. The DNA for the CDR3 is TGTGCCAGCTCACCTCCCGGGTGGGACTCTACCTCCTACGAGCAGTACTTC.

The chain couples TRBV12-5 to TRBJ2-3; D is unresolved. The germline gives CDR1 LGHNT, CDR2 FRNRAP. Trimming stripped 4 bases from V and 3 bases from J, with 11 bases between. This CDR3 has 14 residues. The CDR3 nucleotides read TGTGCTAGTGGTTCCTCAGGACCAACAGATACGCAGTATTTT. This translates into CASGSSGPTDTQYF.

This clone was counted a few times. The chain recombines TRBV10-3 with TRBJ1-2, with 9 bases identical to TRBD1. Germline values: CDR1 ENHRY, CDR2 SYGVKD. The CDR3 spans 12 residues. The J segment lost 6 bases and the V segment lost 10 bases, leaving 6 bases of the junction unmatched. CDR3 in DNA: TGTGCCACCCGGGACAGGGTTGATGGCTACACCTTC. It is translated as CATRDRVDGYTF.

This chain joins TRBV7-2 and TRBJ2-5, with TRBD1 matching over 9 bases. Germline trimming cut 5 bases from V and 5 bases from J; bases unmatched to any gene: 9. The germline CDR1 and CDR2 sequences are SGHTA and FQGNSA. CDR3 length: 15 amino acids. CDR3 amino acids: CASSTSGQGGETQYF. The CDR3 nucleotides read TGTGCCAGCAGCACATCGGGACAGGGCGGGGAGACCCAGTACTTC.

This chain joins TRBV6-6 and TRBJ1-5, with TRBD1 matching over 9 bases. From germline, CDR1 is MNHNY and CDR2 SVGAGI (reference sequence). The V and J ends lost 6 bases and 7 bases, in that order; junction bases with no gene match: 7. This CDR3 has 14 amino acids. DNA of the CDR3: TGTGCCAGCAGGCTCGGACAGGGGTCCCAGCCCCAGCATTTT. It yields the protein CASRLGQGSQPQHF.

J is TRBJ2-7 and V is TRBV5-8; 9 positions match TRBD2. Trimming cost V 3 bases and J 1 base; bases outside gene matches: 5. This CDR3 is 15 amino acids long. Germline assignment: CDR1 SGHTS and CDR2 YDEGEE. The CDR3 DNA reads TGTGCCAGCAGCTCAGGACTAGCGCTATCCTACGAGCAGTACTTC. It yields the protein CASSSGLALSYEQYF.

This clone showed up just once. The rearrangement links TRBV5-6 to TRBJ1-1; the D gene is possibly TRBD1 (5 bases). V was shortened by 4 bases and J by 0 bases, with 19 bases between the two germline ends. The CDR3 has 17 residues. Germline lookup yields CDR1 SGHDT and CDR2 YYEEEE. CDR3 sequence (DNA): TGTGCCAGCAGCCAAGACAGTGAGGCCTTCATGAACACTGAAGCTTTCTTT. It specifies CASSQDSEAFMNTEAFF.

This chain links TRBV6-5 with TRBJ2-7; D might be TRBD2 (6 bases). Trimming removed 2 bases at V and 2 bases at J, with 10 bases between. Per the germline V gene, CDR1 is MNHEY and CDR2 is SVGAGI. This CDR3 region has 14 residues. The CDR3 protein is CASSYVSGPYEQYF. In DNA, the CDR3 is TGTGCCAGCAGTTACGTGAGCGGGCCCTACGAGCAGTACTTC.

This clone was recorded a few times. J is TRBJ1-1 and V is TRBV12-5; the D gene is possibly TRBD1 (5 bases). CDR1 and CDR2 (germline): LGHNT, FRNRAP. The CDR3 sequence is 13 residues long. V was trimmed by 7 bases and J by 4 bases, leaving 13 bases between them. The CDR3 coding sequence is TGTGCTAGTGCCAGGACGGGGGGCACTGAAGCTTTCTTT. Encoded protein: CASARTGGTEAFF.

This rearrangement joins TRBV11-2 to TRBJ2-4, with 9 bases matching TRBD1. Trimming cost V 1 base and J 10 bases; bases outside gene matches: 11. CDR3 size: 16 residues. Germline V gene sequence: CDR1 SGHAT, CDR2 FQNNGV. The DNA for the CDR3 is TGTGCCAGCAGCTTAGTTGGACAGGGGTTGGAGAGAATTCAGTACTTC. It codes for CASSLVGQGLERIQYF.

This rearrangement joins TRBV5-1 to TRBJ2-1; 7 bases map to TRBD1. Germline loops: CDR1 SGHRS, CDR2 YFSETQ. Losses at the gene ends were 4 bases for V and 7 bases for J; bases not matched to a gene: 17. CDR3 size: 17 residues. This CDR3 is CASSQRTGAHNTNEQFF. Written as DNA, the CDR3 is TGCGCCAGCAGCCAGCGAACAGGGGCGCATAATACGAATGAGCAGTTCTTC.

The rearrangement joins TRBV11-2 to TRBJ2-1; TRBD1 is a possible D gene (6 bases). Germline lookup yields CDR1 SGHAT and CDR2 FQNNGV. There are 16 residues in the CDR3. With 1 base removed from V and 0 bases from J, the gap between germline ends came to 10 bases. The CDR3 is CASSLVMGASYNEQFF. CDR3 nucleotides: TGTGCCAGCAGCTTAGTAATGGGGGCCTCCTACAATGAGCAGTTCTTC.

This chain joins TRBV27 and TRBJ2-7, with D possibly TRBD1 on 6 matching bases. Trimming removed 6 bases at V and 0 bases at J, with 9 bases between. This CDR3 has 13 amino acids. From germline, CDR1 is MNHEY and CDR2 SMNVEV (reference sequence). CDR3 sequence: CASRGQTSYEQYF. The CDR3 bases are TGTGCCAGCAGGGGACAAACCTCCTACGAGCAGTACTTC.

This sequence joins TRBV4-1 and TRBJ1-2; unclear D gene. V gave up 0 bases and J gave up 0 bases, with 11 bases separating them. The CDR3 is 16 amino acids. Germline assignment: CDR1 MGHRA and CDR2 YSYEKL. The chain's CDR3 is CASSQDWPYANYGYTF. In DNA form, the CDR3 reads TGCGCCAGCAGCCAAGATTGGCCTTATGCTAACTATGGCTACACCTTC.